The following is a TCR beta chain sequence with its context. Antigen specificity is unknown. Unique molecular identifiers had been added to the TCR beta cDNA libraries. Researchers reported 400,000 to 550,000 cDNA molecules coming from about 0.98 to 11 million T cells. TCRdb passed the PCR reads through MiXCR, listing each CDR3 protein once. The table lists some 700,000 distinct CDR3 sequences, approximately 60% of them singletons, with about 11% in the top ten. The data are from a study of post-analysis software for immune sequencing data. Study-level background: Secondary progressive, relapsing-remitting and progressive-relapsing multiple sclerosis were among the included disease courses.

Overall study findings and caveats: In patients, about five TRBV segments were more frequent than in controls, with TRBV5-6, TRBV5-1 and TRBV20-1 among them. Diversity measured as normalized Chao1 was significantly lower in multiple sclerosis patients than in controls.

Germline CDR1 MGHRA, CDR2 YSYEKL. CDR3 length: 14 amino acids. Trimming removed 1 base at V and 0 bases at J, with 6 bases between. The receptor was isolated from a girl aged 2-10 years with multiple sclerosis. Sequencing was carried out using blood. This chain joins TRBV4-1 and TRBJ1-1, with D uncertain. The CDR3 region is CASSQVGMNTEAFF. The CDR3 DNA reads TGCGCCAGCAGCCAAGTTGGGATGAACACTGAAGCTTTCTTT.